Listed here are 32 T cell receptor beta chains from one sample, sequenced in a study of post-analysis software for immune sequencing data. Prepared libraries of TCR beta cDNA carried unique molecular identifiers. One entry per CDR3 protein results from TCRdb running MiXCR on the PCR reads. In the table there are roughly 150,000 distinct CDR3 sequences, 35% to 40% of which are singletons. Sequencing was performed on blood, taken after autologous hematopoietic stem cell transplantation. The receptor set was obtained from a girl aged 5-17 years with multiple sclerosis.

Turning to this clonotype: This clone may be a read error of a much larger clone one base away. The CDR3 DNA is TGCGTCGTTCGGCCAGCTAGCAATGAGCAGTTCTTC. As protein: CVVRPASNEQFF. The chain has TRBV29-1 and TRBJ2-1; D is undetermined. This CDR3 spans 12 amino acids. Germline V gene lookup returns CDR1 SQVTM and CDR2 ANQGSEA.

CDR3 in DNA: TGTGCCAGCAGCATTCCTGACCGGGGCAGGGGCTATGGCTACACCTTC. Its translation is CASSIPDRGRGYGYTF. J is TRBJ1-2 and V is TRBV21-1; whether TRBD1, the table's D call, matches the DNA was not checked. TRBV21-1 is an annotated pseudogene. The CDR3 has 16 amino acids.

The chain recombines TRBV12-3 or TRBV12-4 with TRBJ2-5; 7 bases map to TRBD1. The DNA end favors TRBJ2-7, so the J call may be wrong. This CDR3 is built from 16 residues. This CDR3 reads CASSLGGWDRPYEQYF. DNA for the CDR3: TGTGCCAGCAGTTTAGGGGGATGGGACAGACCCTACGAGCAGTACTTC.

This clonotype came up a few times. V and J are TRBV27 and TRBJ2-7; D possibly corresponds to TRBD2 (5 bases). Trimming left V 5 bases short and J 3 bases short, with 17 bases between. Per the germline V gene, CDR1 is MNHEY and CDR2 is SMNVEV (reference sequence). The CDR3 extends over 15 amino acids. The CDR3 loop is CASSRDPTSNYEQYF. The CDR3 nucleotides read TGTGCCAGCAGTCGCGACCCAACTAGTAACTACGAGCAGTACTTC.

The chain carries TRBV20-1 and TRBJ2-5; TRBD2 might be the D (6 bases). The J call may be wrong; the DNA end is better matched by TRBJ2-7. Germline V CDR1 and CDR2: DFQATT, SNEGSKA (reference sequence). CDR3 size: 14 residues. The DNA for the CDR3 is TGCAGTACATGGGAGGCAGGGCGTCCCTACGAGCAGTACTTC. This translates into CSTWEAGRPYEQYF.

The CDR3 DNA follows: TGTGCCAGCAGTTGGGGGGCGGGGGTAGAAGACGAGCAGTACTTC. Translated: CASSWGAGVEDEQYF. V usage is TRBV2 and J usage is TRBJ2-7; TRBD2 is a possible D gene (7 bases). Germline lookup yields CDR1 SNHLY and CDR2 FYNNEI. Trimming cost V 5 bases and J 5 bases, with 19 bases left between them. This CDR3 is built from 15 residues.

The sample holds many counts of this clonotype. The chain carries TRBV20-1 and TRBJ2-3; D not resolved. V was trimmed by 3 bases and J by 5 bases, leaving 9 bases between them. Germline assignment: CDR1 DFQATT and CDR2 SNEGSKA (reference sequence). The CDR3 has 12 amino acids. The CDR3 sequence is CSASRAEDTQYF. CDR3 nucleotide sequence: TGCAGTGCTAGTCGGGCAGAAGATACGCAGTATTTT.

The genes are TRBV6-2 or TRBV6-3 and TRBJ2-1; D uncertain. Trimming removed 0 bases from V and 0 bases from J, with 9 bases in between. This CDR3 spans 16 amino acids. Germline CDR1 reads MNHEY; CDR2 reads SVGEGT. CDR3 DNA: TGTGCCAGCAGTTACTCAAGGGCGAGCTCCTACAATGAGCAGTTCTTC. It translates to CASSYSRASSYNEQFF.

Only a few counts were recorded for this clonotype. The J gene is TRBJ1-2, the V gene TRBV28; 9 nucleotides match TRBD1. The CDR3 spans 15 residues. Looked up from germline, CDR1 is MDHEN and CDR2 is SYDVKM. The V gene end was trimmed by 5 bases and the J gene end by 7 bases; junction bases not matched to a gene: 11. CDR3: CASSPTTGGVFGYTF. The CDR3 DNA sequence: TGTGCCAGCAGTCCAACGACAGGGGGGGTTTTTGGCTACACCTTC.

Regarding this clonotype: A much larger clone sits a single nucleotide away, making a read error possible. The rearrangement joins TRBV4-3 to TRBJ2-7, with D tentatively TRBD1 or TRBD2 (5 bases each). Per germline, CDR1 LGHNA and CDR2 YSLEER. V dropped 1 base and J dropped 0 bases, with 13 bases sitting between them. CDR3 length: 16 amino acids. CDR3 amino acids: CASSQGLGTISYEQYF. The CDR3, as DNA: TGCGCCAGCAGCCAAGGTTTGGGGACGATCTCCTACGAGCAGTACTTC.

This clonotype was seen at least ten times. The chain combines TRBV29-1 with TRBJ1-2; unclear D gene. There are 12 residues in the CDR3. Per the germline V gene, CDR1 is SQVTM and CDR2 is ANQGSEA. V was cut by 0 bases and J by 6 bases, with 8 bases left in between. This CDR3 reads CSVEELRHGYTF. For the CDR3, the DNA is TGCAGCGTTGAAGAGCTCAGACATGGCTACACCTTC.

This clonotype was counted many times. The CDR3 coding sequence is TGCAGCGTTTTGGTGAACACTGAAGCTTTCTTT. Translating it yields CSVLVNTEAFF. The rearrangement uses TRBV29-1 and TRBJ1-1; no definite D call. The V and J ends lost 5 bases and 0 bases respectively, with 4 bases between them. Germline assignment: CDR1 SQVTM and CDR2 ANQGSEA. The CDR3 is made up of 11 amino acids.

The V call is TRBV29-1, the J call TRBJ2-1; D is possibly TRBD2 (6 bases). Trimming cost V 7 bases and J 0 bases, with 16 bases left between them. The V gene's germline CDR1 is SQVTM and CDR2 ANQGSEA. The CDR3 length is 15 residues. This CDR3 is CSARLEDSSYNEQFF. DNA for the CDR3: TGCAGCGCGCGACTAGAGGATAGCTCCTACAATGAGCAGTTCTTC.

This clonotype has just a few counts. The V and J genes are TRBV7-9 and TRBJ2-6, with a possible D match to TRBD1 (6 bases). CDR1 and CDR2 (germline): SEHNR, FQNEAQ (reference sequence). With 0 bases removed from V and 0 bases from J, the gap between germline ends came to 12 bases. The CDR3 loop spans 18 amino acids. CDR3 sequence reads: CASSLAAGALSGANVLTF. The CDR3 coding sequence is TGTGCCAGCAGCTTAGCGGCAGGGGCACTCTCTGGGGCCAACGTCCTGACTTTC.

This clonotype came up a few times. This CDR3 is CASSPWDRGQETQYF. CDR3 DNA sequence: TGTGCCAGCAGCCCTTGGGACAGGGGCCAAGAGACCCAGTACTTC. The genes are TRBV9 and TRBJ2-5; 10 nucleotides agree with TRBD1. V was pared by 4 bases and J by 1 base, with 4 bases of the junction left unmatched. The CDR3 spans 15 residues. Per germline, CDR1 SGDLS and CDR2 YYNGEE.

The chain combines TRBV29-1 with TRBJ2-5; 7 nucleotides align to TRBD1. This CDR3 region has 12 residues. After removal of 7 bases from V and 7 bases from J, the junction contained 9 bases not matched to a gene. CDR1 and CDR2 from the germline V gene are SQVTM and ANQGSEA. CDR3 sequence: CSGGQVWGTQYF. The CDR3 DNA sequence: TGCAGCGGCGGACAGGTCTGGGGGACCCAGTACTTC.

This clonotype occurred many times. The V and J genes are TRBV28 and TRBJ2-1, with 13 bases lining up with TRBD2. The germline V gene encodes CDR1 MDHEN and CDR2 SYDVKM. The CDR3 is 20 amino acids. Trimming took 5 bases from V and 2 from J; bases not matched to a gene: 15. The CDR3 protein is CASSLSSPGLAGKTYNEQFF. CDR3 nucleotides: TGTGCCAGCAGTCTGTCTTCGCCGGGACTAGCGGGGAAAACCTACAATGAGCAGTTCTTC.

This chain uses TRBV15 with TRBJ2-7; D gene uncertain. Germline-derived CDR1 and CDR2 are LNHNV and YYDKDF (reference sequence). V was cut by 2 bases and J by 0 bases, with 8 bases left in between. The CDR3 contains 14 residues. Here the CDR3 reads CATSRQVSSYEQYF. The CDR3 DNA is TGTGCCACCAGCAGACAGGTTAGCTCCTACGAGCAGTACTTC.

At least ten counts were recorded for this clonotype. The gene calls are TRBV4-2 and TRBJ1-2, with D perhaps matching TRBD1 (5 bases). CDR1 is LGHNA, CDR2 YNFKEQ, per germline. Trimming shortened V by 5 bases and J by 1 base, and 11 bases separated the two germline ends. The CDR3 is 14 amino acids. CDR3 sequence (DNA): TGTGCCAGCAGCACCCTCGGGGGTAACTATGGCTACACCTTC. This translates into CASSTLGGNYGYTF.

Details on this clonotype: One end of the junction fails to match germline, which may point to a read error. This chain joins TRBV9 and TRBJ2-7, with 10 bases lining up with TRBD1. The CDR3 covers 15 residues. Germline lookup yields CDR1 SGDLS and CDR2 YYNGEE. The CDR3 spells CASSVGQGFSCEQYF. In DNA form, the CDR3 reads TGTGCCAGCAGCGTGGGACAGGGGTTCTCCTGCGAGCAGTACTTC.

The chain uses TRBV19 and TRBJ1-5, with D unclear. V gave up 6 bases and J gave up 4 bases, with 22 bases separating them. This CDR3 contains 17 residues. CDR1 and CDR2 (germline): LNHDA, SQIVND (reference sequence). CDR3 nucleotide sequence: TGTGCCAGTAGCCCCCTGGTTCGCAGGATGGGGAATCAGCCCCAGCATTTT. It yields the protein CASSPLVRRMGNQPQHF. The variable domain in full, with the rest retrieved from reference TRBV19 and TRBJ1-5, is DGGITQSPKYLFRKEGQNVTLSCEQNLNHDAMYWYRQDPGQGLRLIYYSQIVNDFQKGDIAEGYSVSREKKESFPLTVTSAQKNPTAFYLCASSPLVRRMGNQPQHFGDGTRLSIL.

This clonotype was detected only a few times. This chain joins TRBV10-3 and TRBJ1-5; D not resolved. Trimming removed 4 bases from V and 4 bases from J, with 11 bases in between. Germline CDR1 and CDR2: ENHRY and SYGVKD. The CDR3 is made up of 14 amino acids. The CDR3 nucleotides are TGTGCCATCAGTGGCGGACGGGTGAATCAGCCCCAGCATTTT. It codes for CAISGGRVNQPQHF.

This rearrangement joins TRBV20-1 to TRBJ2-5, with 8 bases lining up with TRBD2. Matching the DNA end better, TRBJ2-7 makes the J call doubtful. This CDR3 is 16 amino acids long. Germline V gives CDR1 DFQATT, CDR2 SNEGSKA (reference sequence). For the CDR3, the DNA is TGCAGTGCTAGAGATGAAGAAGTAGCGGGAACCTACGAGCAGTACTTC. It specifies CSARDEEVAGTYEQYF.

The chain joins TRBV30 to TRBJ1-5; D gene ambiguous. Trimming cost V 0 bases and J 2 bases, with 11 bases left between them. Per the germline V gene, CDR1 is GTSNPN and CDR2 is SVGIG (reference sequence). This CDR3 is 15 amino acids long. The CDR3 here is CAWSVPGSGNQPQHF. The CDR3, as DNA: TGTGCCTGGAGTGTACCTGGATCGGGCAATCAGCCCCAGCATTTT.

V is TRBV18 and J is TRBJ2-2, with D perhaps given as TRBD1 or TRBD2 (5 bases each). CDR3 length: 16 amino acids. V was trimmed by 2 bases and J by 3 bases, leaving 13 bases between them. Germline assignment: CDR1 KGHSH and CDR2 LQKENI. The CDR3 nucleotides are TGTGCCAGCTCACCAAGTCAGTGGGGACACACCGGGGAGCTGTTTTTT. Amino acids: CASSPSQWGHTGELFF.

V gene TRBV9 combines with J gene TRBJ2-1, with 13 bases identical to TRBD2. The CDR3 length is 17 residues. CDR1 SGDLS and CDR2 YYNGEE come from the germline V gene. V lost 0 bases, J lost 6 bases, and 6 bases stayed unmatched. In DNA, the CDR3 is TGTGCCAGCAGCGTAGGGACTAGCGGGGGTGCCGGCAATGAGCAGTTCTTC. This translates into CASSVGTSGGAGNEQFF.

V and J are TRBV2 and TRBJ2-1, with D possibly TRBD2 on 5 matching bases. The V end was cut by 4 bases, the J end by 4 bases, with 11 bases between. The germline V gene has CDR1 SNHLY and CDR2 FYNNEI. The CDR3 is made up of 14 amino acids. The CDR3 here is CASSGGLRYNEQFF. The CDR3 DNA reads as TGTGCCAGCAGTGGAGGGTTGCGGTACAATGAGCAGTTCTTC.

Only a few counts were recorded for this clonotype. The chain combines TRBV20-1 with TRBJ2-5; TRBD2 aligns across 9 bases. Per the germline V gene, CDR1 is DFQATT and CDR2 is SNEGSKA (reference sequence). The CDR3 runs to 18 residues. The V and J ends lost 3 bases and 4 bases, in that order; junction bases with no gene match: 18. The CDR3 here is CSASGEGQAGGRGETQYF. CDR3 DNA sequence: TGCAGTGCTAGTGGGGAGGGGCAGGCGGGAGGGCGCGGAGAGACCCAGTACTTC.

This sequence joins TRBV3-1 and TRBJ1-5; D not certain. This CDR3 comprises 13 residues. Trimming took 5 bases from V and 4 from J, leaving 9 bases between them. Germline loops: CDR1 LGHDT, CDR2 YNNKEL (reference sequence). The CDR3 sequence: CASSSQRNQPQHF. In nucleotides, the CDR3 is TGTGCCAGCAGCTCCCAGAGGAATCAGCCCCAGCATTTT.

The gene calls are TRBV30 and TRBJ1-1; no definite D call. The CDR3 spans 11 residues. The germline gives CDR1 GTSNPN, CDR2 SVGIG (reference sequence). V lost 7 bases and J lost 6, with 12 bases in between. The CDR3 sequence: CASRTGPEAFF. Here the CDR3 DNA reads TGTGCCTCCAGGACGGGCCCTGAAGCTTTCTTT.

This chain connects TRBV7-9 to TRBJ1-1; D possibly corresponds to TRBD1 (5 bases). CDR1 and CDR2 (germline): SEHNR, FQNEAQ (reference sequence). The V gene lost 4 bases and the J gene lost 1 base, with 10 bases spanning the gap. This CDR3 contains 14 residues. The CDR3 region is CASSSSTENTEAFF. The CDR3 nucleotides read TGTGCCAGCAGCTCATCGACAGAGAACACTGAAGCTTTCTTT.

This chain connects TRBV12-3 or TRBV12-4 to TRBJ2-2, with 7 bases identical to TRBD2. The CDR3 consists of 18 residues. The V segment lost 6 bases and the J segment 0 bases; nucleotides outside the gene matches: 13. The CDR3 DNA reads TGTGCCAGCAGCCCGAGATCGACTAGCAGACCGAACACCGGGGAGCTGTTTTTT. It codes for CASSPRSTSRPNTGELFF.